The 16 T cell receptor beta chains below were found in one sample sequenced in a study of blood T cell repertoires in COVID-19. Libraries were prepared by immunoSEQ multiplex PCR; TCRdb keeps only in-frame clonotypes and omits some of them. The sample shows approximately 220,000 clones, approximately 87% of them seen only once. The sequenced sample consisted of peripheral blood. These receptors were collected from a man in his sixties who had recovered from COVID-19.

V usage is TRBV3-1 (or the pseudogene TRBV3-2) and J usage is TRBJ2-2; TRBD1 might be the D (5 bases). Germline V gene sequence: CDR1 LGHDT, CDR2 YNNKEL (reference sequence). The CDR3 is 12 amino acids. The V end was cut by 4 bases, the J end by 6 bases, with 6 bases between. The CDR3 bases are TGTGCCAGCAGCCGGGGCTCCGGGGAGCTGTTTTTT. Protein sequence: CASSRGSGELFF.

V is TRBV24-1 and J is TRBJ2-6, with 10 positions matching TRBD1. The germline V gene encodes CDR1 KGHDR and CDR2 SFDVKD. Trimming at V came to 6 bases and at J to 3 bases, leaving 10 bases not matched to a gene. The CDR3 spans 18 residues. In DNA form, the CDR3 reads TGTGCCACCAGTCTCTCCGGGACAGGGGTACGTGGGGCCAACGTCCTGACTTTC. Translating gives CATSLSGTGVRGANVLTF.

Only one count was recorded for this clone. CDR3 in DNA: TGCGCCAGCAGTGAAACCGGGACAGGGATGAACATTCAGTACTTC. Translating it yields CASSETGTGMNIQYF. V gene TRBV10-1 combines with J gene TRBJ2-4, with TRBD1 matching over 9 bases. Germline lookup yields CDR1 WNHNN and CDR2 SYGVQD (reference sequence). V lost 3 bases to trimming and J lost 7 bases; unmatched junction nucleotides: 7. The CDR3 has 15 amino acids.

This chain links TRBV19 with TRBJ2-7; tentatively, D is TRBD1 (6 bases). Trimming left V 1 base short and J 5 bases short, with 15 bases between. CDR3 length: 15 amino acids. Looked up from germline, CDR1 is LNHDA and CDR2 is SQIVND (reference sequence). CDR3 coding DNA: TGTGCCAGTAGTATAGCGGGCAGGGGAGCGGACGAGCAGTACTTC. It encodes CASSIAGRGADEQYF.

The CDR3 DNA follows: TGTGCCAGCAGCCAAGATCGGGACATTCAGTACTTC. Protein sequence: CASSQDRDIQYF. The chain carries TRBV14 and TRBJ2-4; no reliable D call. Germline V gene data show CDR1 as SGHDN and CDR2 as FVKESK. The germline V and J ends were trimmed by 0 bases and 8 bases, with 5 bases remaining between them. The CDR3 has 12 residues.

The chain has TRBV3-1 (or the pseudogene TRBV3-2) and TRBJ2-2; TRBD2 aligns across 11 bases. V shed 2 bases and J 2 bases; nucleotides not matched to a gene: 4. The CDR3 has 17 amino acids. Germline-derived CDR1 and CDR2 are LGHDT and YNNKEL (reference sequence). CDR3 DNA: TGTGCCAGCAGCCAATTAGCGGGGGGGCCTAACACCGGGGAGCTGTTTTTT. As protein: CASSQLAGGPNTGELFF.

This clone was found once. V is TRBV5-1 and J is TRBJ1-5; D is uncertain. Germline V gene sequence: CDR1 SGHRS, CDR2 YFSETQ. This CDR3 contains 13 residues. The germline V and J ends were trimmed by 1 base and 6 bases, with 8 bases remaining between them. The CDR3 DNA sequence: TGCGCCAGCAGCTTGTCTTCGGGTCAGCCCCAGCATTTT. Its protein product is CASSLSSGQPQHF.

The chain uses TRBV14 and TRBJ2-5, with 8 positions matching TRBD1. The V gene end was trimmed by 4 bases and the J gene end by 5 bases; junction bases not matched to a gene: 9. This CDR3 is 15 amino acids long. Per germline, CDR1 SGHDN and CDR2 FVKESK. The CDR3 sequence is CASSLRQGFGETQYF. The DNA of the CDR3 is TGTGCCAGCAGCCTACGACAGGGGTTTGGGGAGACCCAGTACTTC.

This clone was detected a few times. V and J are TRBV11-2 and TRBJ2-1; D perhaps matches TRBD1 (6 bases). Germline loops: CDR1 SGHAT, CDR2 FQNNGV. The CDR3 has 16 residues. V lost 3 bases and J 5 bases, leaving 17 bases between the germline ends. CDR3 amino acids: CASSLLRAGANNEQFF. The DNA of the CDR3 is TGTGCCAGCAGCTTGCTTCGGGCAGGGGCCAACAATGAGCAGTTCTTC. The complete variable domain, with remaining parts taken from reference TRBV11-2 and TRBJ2-1, reads EAGVAQSPRYKIIEKRQSVAFWCNPISGHATLYWYQQILGQGPKLLIQFQNNGVVDDSQLPKDRFSAERLKGVDSTLKIQPAKLEDSAVYLCASSLLRAGANNEQFFGPGTRLTVL.

The chain joins TRBV4-3 to TRBJ1-2; no definite D call. Germline V lookup: CDR1 LGHNA, CDR2 YSLEER. This CDR3 spans 15 amino acids. Trimming took 0 bases from V and 3 from J, leaving 11 bases between them. The CDR3 bases are TGCGCCAGCAGCCAAGATCCACTTTTTCACTATGGCTACACCTTC. Translating gives CASSQDPLFHYGYTF.

The chain carries TRBV5-1 and TRBJ2-1; 11 bases align to TRBD2. CDR1 and CDR2 (germline): SGHRS, YFSETQ. Losses at the gene ends were 1 base for V and 5 bases for J; bases not matched to a gene: 2. CDR3 length: 15 residues. In DNA, the CDR3 is TGCGCCAGCAGCTTGTTACTAGCGGGGGACAATGAGCAGTTCTTC. Translated: CASSLLLAGDNEQFF. The full variable domain, its missing parts supplied by reference TRBV5-1 and TRBJ2-1, is KAGVTQTPRYLIKTRGQQVTLSCSPISGHRSVSWYQQTPGQGLQFLFEYFSETQRNKGNFPGRFSGRQFSNSRSEMNVSTLELGDSALYLCASSLLLAGDNEQFFGPGTRLTVL.

This clone occurred a few times. J is TRBJ1-6 and V is TRBV19; a weak D match, TRBD1 (5 bases). Trimming shortened V by 7 bases and J by 7 bases, and 14 bases separated the two germline ends. Looked up from germline, CDR1 is LNHDA and CDR2 is SQIVND (reference sequence). This CDR3 region has 14 residues. CDR3 protein: CASTFRGDNSPLHF. CDR3 nucleotides: TGTGCCAGTACCTTCCGGGGGGACAATTCACCCCTCCACTTT. Full variable domain (rest looked up from reference TRBV19 and TRBJ1-6): DGGITQSPKYLFRKEGQNVTLSCEQNLNHDAMYWYRQDPGQGLRLIYYSQIVNDFQKGDIAEGYSVSREKKESFPLTVTSAQKNPTAFYLCASTFRGDNSPLHFGNGTRLTVT.

V is TRBV29-1 and J is TRBJ1-4, with 9 bases fitting TRBD1. The CDR3 is made up of 18 amino acids. V was clipped by 7 bases and J by 3 bases; unmatched bases: 18. Germline V gene data show CDR1 as SQVTM and CDR2 as ANQGSEA. The CDR3 loop reads CSAVPRTGATGANEKLFF. In nucleotides, the CDR3 is TGCAGCGCTGTCCCGAGGACAGGGGCAACAGGGGCTAATGAAAAACTGTTTTTT.

The rearrangement joins TRBV6-5 to TRBJ1-5; TRBD1 is a possible D gene (5 bases). Trimming removed 7 bases from V and 1 base from J, with 11 bases in between. The germline CDR1 and CDR2 sequences are MNHEY and SVGAGI. CDR3 length: 14 amino acids. In DNA form, the CDR3 reads TGTGCCAGCATCGGGGGGGGAAGCAATCAGCCCCAGCATTTT. Translating it yields CASIGGGSNQPQHF.

V and J are TRBV11-3 and TRBJ1-6; D might be TRBD1 (5 bases). CDR1 is SGHNT and CDR2 is YENEEA in the germline V gene. Trimming pared 4 bases from V and 6 bases from J, leaving 10 bases between. The CDR3 has 14 amino acids. CDR3 amino acids: CASSSQDRNSPLHF. The CDR3 DNA reads TGTGCCAGCAGCTCACAGGACCGTAATTCACCCCTCCACTTT.

V usage is TRBV19 and J usage is TRBJ1-5; D not resolved. Trimming stripped 0 bases from V and 4 bases from J, with 19 bases between. The CDR3 is made up of 18 amino acids. Germline V lookup: CDR1 LNHDA, CDR2 SQIVND (reference sequence). This CDR3 is CASSIEIRGSSWNQPQHF. The CDR3 nucleotides are TGTGCCAGTAGTATAGAGATTCGGGGTTCTTCTTGGAATCAGCCCCAGCATTTT.